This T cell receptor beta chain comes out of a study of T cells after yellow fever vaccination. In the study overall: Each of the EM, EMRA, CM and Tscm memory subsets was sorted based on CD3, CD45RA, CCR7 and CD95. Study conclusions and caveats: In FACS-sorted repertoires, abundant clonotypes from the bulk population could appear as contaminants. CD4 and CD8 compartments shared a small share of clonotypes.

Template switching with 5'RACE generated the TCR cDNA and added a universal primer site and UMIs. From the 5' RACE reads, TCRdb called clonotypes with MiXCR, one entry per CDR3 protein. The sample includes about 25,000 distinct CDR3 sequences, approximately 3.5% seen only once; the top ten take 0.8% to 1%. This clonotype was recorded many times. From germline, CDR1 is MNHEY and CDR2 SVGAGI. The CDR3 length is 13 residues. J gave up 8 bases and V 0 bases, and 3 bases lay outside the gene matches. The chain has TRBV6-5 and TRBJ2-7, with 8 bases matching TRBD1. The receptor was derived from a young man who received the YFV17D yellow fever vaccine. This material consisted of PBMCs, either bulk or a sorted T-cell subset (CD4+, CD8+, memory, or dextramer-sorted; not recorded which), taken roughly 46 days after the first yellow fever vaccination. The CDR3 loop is CASSYSDRGKQYF. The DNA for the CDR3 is TGTGCCAGCAGTTACTCCGACAGGGGAAAGCAGTACTTC.